This is a list of T cell receptor beta chains from one sample in a study of technical replicates of blood from four donors. TCRdb's copy holds only in-frame clones and misses some; the assay was immunoSEQ multiplex PCR. Of 60,000 to 85,000 clones listed, more than 85% were seen once; the top ten hold 0.3% to 0.45%. Input material: T cells isolated from PBMCs. All receptors come from a human donor in good health. Both conserved end residues are part of each CDR3. A D gene is named only where the DNA matches it firmly. Size is stated for part of the rows, as once, few or many counts, or as a class when the clone is expanded.

d_call clone_size j_call v_call cdr3_nt cdr3_aa
TRBD1 once TRBJ2-1 TRBV7-6 TGTGCCAGCAGCCGGGACAGCTACAATGAGCAGTTCTTC CASSRDSYNEQFF
. . TRBJ1-1 TRBV18 TGTGCCAGCTCTCTTAGACAGAGTCCCTCCATGAACACTGAAGCTTTCTTT CASSLRQSPSMNTEAFF
. . TRBJ1-4 TRBV7-7 TGTGCTAGCAGCCGTAATACCTTCATCGGTGAAAAACTGTTTTTT CASSRNTFIGEKLFF
. . TRBJ2-3 TRBV15 TGTGCCACCAGCCGATACTTCGACTACACAGATACGCAGTATTTT CATSRYFDYTDTQYF
. . TRBJ2-5 TRBV4-3 TGCGCCAGCAGCCAAGAACCAGGGACAATGGAGACCCAGTACTTC CASSQEPGTMETQYF
TRBD1 . TRBJ2-5 TRBV11-2 TGTGCCAGCAGCTTAGGCGGGCCTCAATGGACAGGGTTGGAGACCCAGTACTTC CASSLGGPQWTGLETQYF
TRBD1 . TRBJ2-3 TRBV18 TGTGCCAGCTCAGACCGGGACAGGGGGACAGATACGCAGTATTTT CASSDRDRGTDTQYF
. . TRBJ2-7 TRBV5-8 TGTGCCAGCAGCCTACAAGGCCAGGGCGAGCAGTACTTC CASSLQGQGEQYF
TRBD2 . TRBJ2-1 TRBV27 TGTGCCAGCAGTTTACAACTAGCGGGTAACTCCTACAATGAGCAGTTCTTC CASSLQLAGNSYNEQFF
. . TRBJ1-3 TRBV4-1 TGCGCCAGCAGCCAAGGATGGGGCTCGGGGGATGGAAACACCATATATTTT CASSQGWGSGDGNTIYF
. . TRBJ2-5 TRBV7-3 TGTGCCAGCAGCGTCGGTGCAACCCCCCAAGAGACCCAGTACTTC CASSVGATPQETQYF
TRBD1 . TRBJ2-7 TRBV19 TGTGCCAGTAGCGGGGACAGCTCCTACGAGCAGTACTTC CASSGDSSYEQYF
. . TRBJ2-5 TRBV11-3 TGTGCCAGCAGCACAGCTCCAGGGTCCCAAGAGACCCAGTACTTC CASSTAPGSQETQYF
. . TRBJ2-7 TRBV28 TGTGCCAGCAGTTTCGGACAGAAACCCTACGAGCAGTACTTC CASSFGQKPYEQYF
TRBD2 . TRBJ2-1 TRBV11-2 TGTGCCAGCAGCTTAGGGATCCTAGCGGGTGGTGATGAGCAGTTCTTC CASSLGILAGGDEQFF
. . TRBJ2-2 TRBV19 TGTGCCAGTAGTATCGGGATTACCGGGGAGCTGTTTTTT CASSIGITGELFF
. . TRBJ2-3 TRBV7-2 TGTGCCAGCAGCCTCCGGGACTTCGCTAGCACAGATACGCAGTATTTT CASSLRDFASTDTQYF
. . TRBJ2-1 TRBV6-7 TGTGCCAGCAGGGAAGGAGAGAACCCCTACAATGAGCAGTTCTTC CASREGENPYNEQFF
TRBD2 . TRBJ2-7 TRBV7-8 TGTGCCAGCAGCTTAGTTTCCGGGAGGTCCTCCTACGAGCAGTACTTC CASSLVSGRSSYEQYF
TRBD2 . TRBJ2-1 TRBV5-6 TGTGCCAGCAGTTTGGGGACTAGCGCGGTCAATGAGCAGTTCTTC CASSLGTSAVNEQFF
TRBD1 . TRBJ1-2 TRBV5-1 TGCGCCAGCAGCATCGGGACAGGGAAGGCTATGTCGGGCTACACCTTC CASSIGTGKAMSGYTF
. . TRBJ2-3 TRBV11-3 TGTGCCAGCAGCTTAGGGTCCCGGGGAGGAACAGATACGCAGTATTTT CASSLGSRGGTDTQYF